These 26 T cell receptor beta chains were sequenced from one sample in a study of regulatory T cells in long-lasting Graves disease. Combining iRepertoire HTBI primers with Arm-PCR of CDR3 regions, the authors built TCR beta libraries. TCRdb fed the multiplex PCR reads into MiXCR, producing one record per CDR3 protein. The repertoire holds over 450,000 distinct CDR3 sequences, with around 12% as singletons. Time point specified: newly diagnosed GD, antithyroid drugs for less than 3 months. Isolated PBMC RNA provided the starting material for the TCR library. The same data also contributed to another study, on T cells in Graves' hyperthyroidism and ophthalmopathy.

This specimen was peripheral blood mononuclear cells (PBMCs), taken at new diagnosis, from a patient treated with antithyroid drugs. These receptor sequences come from a woman aged 25 to 39 with Graves disease.

This clonotype was seen at least ten times. This chain uses TRBV5-6 with TRBJ2-2; 14 nucleotides align to TRBD2. This CDR3 is 17 amino acids long. The trim removed 4 bases at V and 3 bases at J, leaving 5 bases unmatched. Germline V CDR1 and CDR2: SGHDT, YYEEEE. CDR3 in DNA: TGTGCCAGCAGCGGATCGGGACTAGCGGGAGACACCGGGGAGCTGTTTTTT. Translating it yields CASSGSGLAGDTGELFF. Complete variable domain (other parts from reference TRBV5-6 and TRBJ2-2): DAGVTQSPTHLIKTRGQQVTLRCSPKSGHDTVSWYQQALGQGPQFIFQYYEEEERQRGNFPDRFSGHQFPNYSSELNVNALLLGDSALYLCASSGSGLAGDTGELFFGEGSRLTVL.

The table lists this clonotype with many counts. The V gene is TRBV6-2 or TRBV6-3, the J gene TRBJ2-1, with a tentative D call TRBD2 (5 bases). V shed 2 bases and J shed 6 bases, with 14 bases lying between them. Per the germline V gene, CDR1 is MNHEY and CDR2 is SVGEGT. The CDR3 covers 15 residues. CDR3 coding DNA: TGTGCCAGCAGTTACAAATTCGGAGGTGGCAATGAGCAGTTCTTC. Its translation: CASSYKFGGGNEQFF.

This clonotype came up many times. The chain has TRBV28 and TRBJ2-4; possibly TRBD1 for D (5 bases). The germline gives CDR1 MDHEN, CDR2 SYDVKM. Trimming removed 5 bases at V and 1 base at J, with 12 bases between. CDR3 length: 15 amino acids. CDR3 bases: TGTGCCAGCAGTCAGACAGACACGGCCAAAAACATTCAGTACTTC. Translating gives CASSQTDTAKNIQYF.

Of note for this clonotype: A read error may explain this, as a much larger clone is one base away. The chain recombines TRBV30 with TRBJ2-1; D gene uncertain. The length of the CDR3 is 10 residues. In germline, CDR1 is GTSNPN, CDR2 SVGIG (reference sequence). The chain's CDR3 is CARSVSEQFF. CDR3 bases: TGTGCCCGGAGTGTGTCCGAGCAGTTCTTC.

This clonotype was counted a few times. The CDR3 DNA sequence: TGTGCCAGCAGTAACTGGGGGCGAATGAACACTGAAGCTTTCTTT. It translates to CASSNWGRMNTEAFF. The chain joins TRBV6-2 or TRBV6-3 to TRBJ1-1; TRBD1 is a possible D gene (6 bases). Germline V gene sequence: CDR1 MNHEY, CDR2 SVGEGT. This CDR3 is 15 amino acids long. Trimming cost V 5 bases and J 0 bases, with 13 bases left between them.

The gene calls are TRBV29-1 and TRBJ2-1; D ambiguous. Looked up from germline, CDR1 is SQVTM and CDR2 is ANQGSEA. This CDR3 contains 12 residues. V was cut by 6 bases and J by 6 bases, with 12 bases left in between. CDR3 nucleotide sequence: TGCAGCGTAGTGGGAAATCCCAATGAGCAGTTCTTC. The encoded protein is CSVVGNPNEQFF.

This clonotype was counted ten times or more. The CDR3 is CASSLRAGGYNEQFF. The CDR3, as DNA: TGTGCCAGCAGTTTACGCGCGGGAGGATACAATGAGCAGTTCTTC. This sequence joins TRBV12-3 or TRBV12-4 and TRBJ2-1; 8 bases fit TRBD2. After removal of 2 bases from V and 4 bases from J, the junction contained 4 bases not matched to a gene. The CDR3 runs to 15 residues.

This clonotype was counted ten times or more. The chain recombines TRBV12-3 or TRBV12-4 with TRBJ1-5; no clear D. Trimming took 5 bases from V and 4 from J, leaving 9 bases between them. The length of the CDR3 is 13 residues. DNA for the CDR3: TGTGCCAGCAGTCCGGACGGTAATCAGCCCCAGCATTTT. Amino acid sequence: CASSPDGNQPQHF.

This clonotype occurred many times. The chain links TRBV12-3 or TRBV12-4 to TRBJ2-2; TRBD2 is a possible D gene (6 bases). V was clipped by 1 base and J by 5 bases, with 17 bases between them. This CDR3 has 17 amino acids. The CDR3, as DNA: TGTGCCAGCAGTTTAGAGTCCGATCGCGGGATGACCGGGGAGCTGTTTTTT. The encoded protein is CASSLESDRGMTGELFF.

This clonotype appeared many times. This chain uses TRBV25-1 with TRBJ2-1; D may match TRBD1 or TRBD2 (5 bases each). This CDR3 has 16 residues. Germline V gene data show CDR1 as MGHDK and CDR2 as SYGVNS. Trimming pared 7 bases from V and 8 bases from J, leaving 24 bases between. For the CDR3, the DNA is TGTGCCAGCACACCCTCCGGAGGTCCTGGGGGTGATGAGCAGTTCTTC. The encoded protein is CASTPSGGPGGDEQFF.

The rearrangement uses TRBV6-1 and TRBJ2-3; 9 nucleotides line up with TRBD1. The CDR3 runs 14 residues. Trimming at V came to 6 bases and at J to 2 bases, leaving 3 bases not matched to a gene. Per the germline V gene, CDR1 is MNHNS and CDR2 is SASEGT. The CDR3 spells CASRGQGSTDTQYF. The CDR3 DNA reads as TGTGCCAGCAGGGGACAGGGCTCCACAGATACGCAGTATTTT.

V and J are TRBV24-1 and TRBJ2-3; 16 bases are shared with TRBD2. CDR3 length: 20 amino acids. V lost 4 bases to trimming and J lost 0 bases; unmatched junction nucleotides: 9. The germline V gene has CDR1 KGHDR and CDR2 SFDVKD. The CDR3 DNA follows: TGTGCCACCAGTGAACCGGGACTAGCGGGAGGGTTGGGAAGCACAGATACGCAGTATTTT. Protein sequence: CATSEPGLAGGLGSTDTQYF.

This clonotype came up many times. V gene TRBV11-2 combines with J gene TRBJ2-7; D assignment may be TRBD1 or TRBD2 (6 bases each). The CDR3 has 15 amino acids. The germline gives CDR1 SGHAT, CDR2 FQNNGV. V dropped 1 base and J dropped 3 bases, with 13 bases sitting between them. DNA of the CDR3: TGTGCCAGCAGCTTAGCCGGCGGGGACATCTACGAGCAGTACTTC. This sequence encodes CASSLAGGDIYEQYF.

On this clonotype: A much larger clone differs by one base, so this may be a read error. The chain carries TRBV3-1 and TRBJ2-1, with 7 bases identical to TRBD2. CDR3 length equals 18 residues. Germline values: CDR1 LGHDT, CDR2 YNNKEL (reference sequence). CDR3: CASIQERRERFLRNEQFF. The CDR3 nucleotides read TGTGCCAGCATCCAAGAGAGGCGGGAGAGGTTTCTTCGGAATGAGCAGTTCTTC.

This clonotype was seen ten or more times. This chain connects TRBV6-1 to TRBJ2-5; D unclear. The CDR3 covers 15 residues. Trimming cost V 5 bases and J 3 bases, with 16 bases left between them. The germline gives CDR1 MNHNS, CDR2 SASEGT. The CDR3, as DNA: TGTGCCAGCAGTCCATTGTGGGCAGATGAAGAGACCCAGTACTTC. This translates into CASSPLWADEETQYF.

This clonotype was recorded many times. The chain uses TRBV7-2 and TRBJ1-1, with no clear D. Germline V CDR1 and CDR2: SGHTA, FQGNSA. The CDR3 covers 14 residues. The CDR3 sequence: CGCGGVPVGTEAFF. The DNA for the CDR3 is TGTGGGTGTGGTGGAGTACCGGTGGGCACTGAAGCTTTCTTT.

The rearrangement joins TRBV5-6 to TRBJ2-2; 14 nucleotides match TRBD2. The length of the CDR3 is 22 residues. CDR1 and CDR2 (germline): SGHDT, YYEEEE. V was pared by 2 bases and J by 0 bases, with 15 bases of the junction left unmatched. CDR3 protein: CASSFPPGWGLAGATNTGELFF. CDR3 bases: TGTGCCAGCAGCTTCCCACCTGGCTGGGGACTAGCGGGAGCGACGAACACCGGGGAGCTGTTTTTT.

Many counts were recorded for this clonotype. Likely a read error: the CDR3 ends without its conserved phenylalanine or tryptophan. The DNA is omitted, as the CDR3 cannot be located on it reliably, and the CDR3 follows TCRdb's listing. The V call is TRBV12-3 or TRBV12-4, the J call TRBJ2-7; the table's D gene call, TRBD1, was not cross checked with the DNA. The CDR3 contains 10 residues when both ends are counted. This CDR3 reads CASSCRADIL.

This clonotype was counted at least ten times. CDR3 nucleotides: TGCAGTGCCTACCGACAGGGGTCGTATCAGCCCCAGCATTTT. Its translation is CSAYRQGSYQPQHF. The V gene is TRBV20-1, the J gene TRBJ1-5, with TRBD1 identical over 8 bases. Per germline, CDR1 DFQATT and CDR2 SNEGSKA (reference sequence). The CDR3 covers 14 residues. Trimming cost V 6 bases and J 5 bases; bases outside gene matches: 9.

The sample holds many counts of this clonotype. The chain has TRBV10-1 and TRBJ2-1, with 13 bases that match TRBD2. CDR3 length: 18 residues. Germline CDR1 reads WNHNN; CDR2 reads SYGVQD (reference sequence). V shed 7 bases and J 0 bases; nucleotides not matched to a gene: 9. The CDR3 nucleotides read TGCGCCAGCATTAAGGGACTAGCGGGGAACAGCTCCTACAATGAGCAGTTCTTC. Its translation is CASIKGLAGNSSYNEQFF.

Details on this clonotype: It may be a read error: a sequence one base away is much more abundant. The V and J genes are TRBV30 and TRBJ2-2; D not certain. Germline CDR1 reads GTSNPN; CDR2 reads SVGIG (reference sequence). V was trimmed by 0 bases and J by 4 bases, leaving 12 bases between them. This CDR3 contains 15 residues. In DNA, the CDR3 is TGTGCCTGGAGTGTTAGCAGAGTGAGCACCGGGGAGCTGTTTTTT. It yields the protein CAWSVSRVSTGELFF.

In its sample, this clonotype was seen many times. V gene TRBV12-3 or TRBV12-4 combines with J gene TRBJ1-2; D remains unclear. The CDR3 sequence is 13 residues long. Trimming shortened V by 3 bases and J by 4 bases, and 9 bases separated the two germline ends. This chain's CDR3 is CASSFQRPYGYTF. Here the CDR3 DNA reads TGTGCCAGCAGTTTCCAACGACCCTATGGCTACACCTTC.

This clonotype was detected many times. This sequence joins TRBV6-5 and TRBJ2-5, with D perhaps matching TRBD2 (5 bases). The germline V gene has CDR1 MNHEY and CDR2 SVGAGI. The CDR3 extends over 15 amino acids. Trimming left V 0 bases short and J 5 bases short, with 13 bases between. Written as DNA, the CDR3 is TGTGCCAGCAGTTACTCGGAGAGGGTGACGGAGACCCAGTACTTC. As protein: CASSYSERVTETQYF.

This clonotype was seen repeatedly, ten times or more. This rearrangement joins TRBV20-1 to TRBJ2-4, with D perhaps assigned TRBD1 or TRBD2 (5 bases each). The ends were cut back, 4 bases at V and 10 bases at J, with 14 bases in the middle. Germline V gene sequence: CDR1 DFQATT, CDR2 SNEGSKA (reference sequence). This CDR3 contains 12 residues. CDR3 in amino acids: CSAIPGRQIQYF. Written as DNA, the CDR3 is TGCAGTGCTATACCGGGACGACAAATTCAGTACTTC.

This clonotype was found many times. V and J are TRBV5-6 and TRBJ2-2; tentative D call: TRBD2 (5 bases). CDR1 SGHDT and CDR2 YYEEEE come from the germline V gene. The V end was cut by 4 bases, the J end by 0 bases, with 16 bases between. CDR3 size: 17 residues. As DNA, the CDR3 is TGTGCCAGCAGCGCGGTACTAGACCCGTCGAACACCGGGGAGCTGTTTTTT. Translated: CASSAVLDPSNTGELFF.

This clonotype came up many times. V and J are TRBV24-1 and TRBJ2-2; the D gene is possibly TRBD2 (6 bases). Germline V lookup: CDR1 KGHDR, CDR2 SFDVKD. This CDR3 contains 17 residues. V lost 2 bases, J lost 2 bases, and 14 bases lay in between. The CDR3 DNA follows: TGTGCCACCAGTGATTCCGCCGGACTACCAAACACCGGGGAGCTGTTTTTT. Translated: CATSDSAGLPNTGELFF.